This is a list of T cell receptor beta chains from one sample in a study of T cell changes during pregnancy in multiple sclerosis. Clones were sequenced by immunoSEQ multiplex PCR, and TCRdb holds only the in-frame ones, with some missing. The data contain approximately 40,000 clones, roughly 89% of them singletons. The source material was CD4+ T cells from peripheral blood mononuclear cells, sampled before pregnancy. These receptors were taken from a female donor with multiple sclerosis, enrolled in a pregnancy study. Each CDR3 is given with its conserved first and last residue. A D gene is named only where the DNA matches it firmly. Rows may omit the clone size; those that give it use once, few, many or a size class.

v_call: TRBV5-1; j_call: TRBJ1-4; clone_size: NA; d_call: NA; cdr3_aa: CASSLTGNYNEKLFF; cdr3_nt: TGCGCCAGCAGCTTAACAGGGAACTATAATGAAAAACTGTTTTTT
v_call: TRBV7-9; j_call: TRBJ2-2; clone_size: few; d_call: NA; cdr3_aa: CASSLTARGVTGELFF; cdr3_nt: TGTGCCAGCAGCTTAACGGCCAGGGGTGTTACCGGGGAGCTGTTTTTT
v_call: TRBV6-1; j_call: TRBJ1-5; clone_size: NA; d_call: NA; cdr3_aa: CASSGQLAFGGNQPQHF; cdr3_nt: TGTGCCAGCAGTGGGCAACTTGCCTTCGGGGGTAATCAGCCCCAGCATTTT
v_call: TRBV5-1; j_call: TRBJ2-7; clone_size: few; d_call: TRBD1; cdr3_aa: CASSLRDSHYEQYF; cdr3_nt: TGCGCCAGCAGCTTGCGGGACAGCCACTACGAGCAGTACTTC
v_call: TRBV6-5; j_call: TRBJ1-2; clone_size: NA; d_call: NA; cdr3_aa: CASSDGPGYTF; cdr3_nt: TGTGCCAGCAGCGATGGCCCGGGCTACACCTTC
v_call: TRBV11-3; j_call: TRBJ2-2; clone_size: NA; d_call: TRBD1; cdr3_aa: CASSPGQGGSANTGELFF; cdr3_nt: TGTGCCAGCAGCCCCGGACAGGGGGGCTCCGCGAACACCGGGGAGCTGTTTTTT
v_call: TRBV5-1; j_call: TRBJ2-2; clone_size: few; d_call: TRBD2; cdr3_aa: CASSFRAGTNTGELFF; cdr3_nt: TGCGCCAGCAGCTTCAGAGCGGGGACGAACACCGGGGAGCTGTTTTTT
v_call: TRBV30; j_call: TRBJ2-7; clone_size: NA; d_call: NA; cdr3_aa: CAWSVGRNRDNEQYF; cdr3_nt: TGTGCCTGGAGTGTGGGAAGGAACAGGGACAACGAGCAGTACTTC
v_call: TRBV29-1; j_call: TRBJ2-4; clone_size: NA; d_call: TRBD2; cdr3_aa: CSVGVAGGENIQYF; cdr3_nt: TGCAGCGTTGGCGTAGCGGGGGGCGAAAACATTCAGTACTTC
v_call: TRBV6-1; j_call: TRBJ1-1; clone_size: NA; d_call: NA; cdr3_aa: CASSEIGAGVWNTEAFF; cdr3_nt: TGTGCCAGCAGTGAAATTGGGGCAGGGGTCTGGAACACTGAAGCTTTCTTT
v_call: TRBV6-6; j_call: TRBJ1-1; clone_size: once; d_call: NA; cdr3_aa: CASSYSGIEREAFF; cdr3_nt: TGTGCCAGCAGTTATTCGGGAATAGAGCGGGAAGCTTTCTTT
v_call: TRBV10-3; j_call: TRBJ1-5; clone_size: NA; d_call: TRBD1; cdr3_aa: CAISESRTGGQPQHF; cdr3_nt: TGTGCCATCAGTGAGTCGCGGACAGGGGGGCAGCCCCAGCATTTT
v_call: TRBV7-2; j_call: TRBJ2-1; clone_size: NA; d_call: NA; cdr3_aa: CASSLIQKQFF; cdr3_nt: TGTGCCAGCAGCTTAATCCAGAAGCAGTTCTTC
v_call: TRBV7-3; j_call: TRBJ1-2; clone_size: NA; d_call: NA; cdr3_aa: CASSLGPMYYGYTF; cdr3_nt: TGTGCCAGCAGCTTAGGCCCGATGTACTATGGCTACACCTTC
v_call: TRBV5-1; j_call: TRBJ2-3; clone_size: NA; d_call: TRBD2; cdr3_aa: CASNNPAGGLTDTQYF; cdr3_nt: TGCGCCAGCAATAATCCAGCGGGGGGCCTCACAGATACGCAGTATTTT
v_call: TRBV4-2; j_call: TRBJ2-2; clone_size: NA; d_call: TRBD2; cdr3_aa: CASSRTSGGHTGELFF; cdr3_nt: TGTGCCAGCAGCCGGACTAGCGGGGGACACACCGGGGAGCTGTTTTTT
v_call: TRBV29-1; j_call: TRBJ1-2; clone_size: NA; d_call: TRBD1; cdr3_aa: CSAGTDGYTF; cdr3_nt: TGCAGCGCGGGGACAGATGGCTACACCTTC
v_call: TRBV5-1; j_call: TRBJ2-7; clone_size: NA; d_call: TRBD1; cdr3_aa: CASSLNGQGYEQYF; cdr3_nt: TGCGCCAGCAGCTTGAATGGACAGGGCTACGAGCAGTACTTC
v_call: TRBV2; j_call: TRBJ2-5; clone_size: NA; d_call: NA; cdr3_aa: CASSEPVVETQYF; cdr3_nt: TGTGCCAGCAGTGAACCAGTTGTAGAGACCCAGTACTTC
v_call: TRBV5-1; j_call: TRBJ1-1; clone_size: NA; d_call: TRBD1; cdr3_aa: CASSLGQGSAFF; cdr3_nt: TGCGCCAGCAGCTTGGGACAGGGTTCGGCTTTCTTT
v_call: TRBV5-1; j_call: TRBJ2-3; clone_size: NA; d_call: NA; cdr3_aa: CASSVSGFPTDTQYF; cdr3_nt: TGCGCCAGCAGCGTATCAGGGTTCCCCACAGATACGCAGTATTTT
v_call: TRBV5-4; j_call: TRBJ1-1; clone_size: once; d_call: NA; cdr3_aa: CASSYDRLKAFF; cdr3_nt: TGTGCCAGCAGCTACGACAGGTTGAAAGCTTTCTTT
v_call: TRBV19; j_call: TRBJ2-7; clone_size: NA; d_call: NA; cdr3_aa: CASRRMGQGGYEQYF; cdr3_nt: TGTGCCTCCCGGAGGATGGGGCAGGGAGGTTACGAGCAGTACTTC
v_call: TRBV5-1; j_call: TRBJ1-1; clone_size: NA; d_call: NA; cdr3_aa: CASSLTGLNTEAFF; cdr3_nt: TGCGCCAGCAGCTTGACAGGGCTGAACACTGAAGCTTTCTTT
v_call: TRBV5-6; j_call: TRBJ2-7; clone_size: NA; d_call: NA; cdr3_aa: CASSFGGQAYEQYF; cdr3_nt: TGTGCCAGCAGCTTCGGGGGTCAGGCCTACGAGCAGTACTTC
v_call: TRBV30; j_call: TRBJ1-2; clone_size: NA; d_call: NA; cdr3_aa: CAWSTGTFGGYTF; cdr3_nt: TGTGCCTGGAGTACCGGGACTTTTGGAGGCTACACCTTC
v_call: TRBV7-9; j_call: TRBJ1-5; clone_size: NA; d_call: NA; cdr3_aa: CASSPGRDNQPQHF; cdr3_nt: TGTGCCAGCAGCCCAGGGAGGGACAATCAGCCCCAGCATTTT
v_call: TRBV10-1; j_call: TRBJ2-2; clone_size: few; d_call: TRBD1; cdr3_aa: CASQQGDRPGELFF; cdr3_nt: TGCGCCAGCCAACAGGGGGACCGACCGGGGGAGCTGTTTTTT
v_call: TRBV19; j_call: TRBJ2-1; clone_size: once; d_call: TRBD2; cdr3_aa: CASSRASGKDYNEQFF; cdr3_nt: TGTGCCAGTAGTAGAGCTAGCGGGAAAGATTACAATGAGCAGTTCTTC
v_call: TRBV25-1; j_call: TRBJ2-2; clone_size: NA; d_call: NA; cdr3_aa: CASSLTGNTGELFF; cdr3_nt: TGTGCCAGCAGTTTGACAGGGAACACCGGGGAGCTGTTTTTT
v_call: TRBV15; j_call: TRBJ2-3; clone_size: NA; d_call: NA; cdr3_aa: CATSRERGGPKDTQYF; cdr3_nt: TGTGCCACCAGCAGAGAGCGCGGGGGCCCGAAAGATACGCAGTATTTT
v_call: TRBV19; j_call: TRBJ1-4; clone_size: NA; d_call: NA; cdr3_aa: CASSIARVPPNEKLFF; cdr3_nt: TGTGCCAGTAGTATAGCTCGGGTTCCACCCAATGAAAAACTGTTTTTT
v_call: TRBV28; j_call: TRBJ2-7; clone_size: NA; d_call: NA; cdr3_aa: CASSQNAAGDNEQYF; cdr3_nt: TGTGCCAGCAGTCAAAACGCGGCAGGGGACAACGAGCAGTACTTC
v_call: TRBV18; j_call: TRBJ2-7; clone_size: NA; d_call: TRBD1; cdr3_aa: CASSPMADRVPYEQYF; cdr3_nt: TGTGCCAGCTCACCTATGGCAGACAGGGTACCCTACGAGCAGTACTTC
v_call: TRBV19; j_call: TRBJ2-3; clone_size: NA; d_call: NA; cdr3_aa: CASSIRPGQTTDTQYF; cdr3_nt: TGTGCCAGTAGTATAAGGCCGGGACAAACCACAGATACGCAGTATTTT
v_call: TRBV6-5; j_call: TRBJ1-3; clone_size: NA; d_call: NA; cdr3_aa: CASSISFSGNTIYF; cdr3_nt: TGTGCCAGCAGTATCTCCTTCTCTGGAAACACCATATATTTT
v_call: TRBV19; j_call: TRBJ1-6; clone_size: NA; d_call: NA; cdr3_aa: CASGRATYNSPLHF; cdr3_nt: TGTGCCAGCGGCAGGGCAACCTATAATTCACCCCTCCACTTT
v_call: TRBV2; j_call: TRBJ2-5; clone_size: NA; d_call: TRBD2; cdr3_aa: CASSVERGQETQYF; cdr3_nt: TGTGCCAGCAGTGTGGAGCGGGGCCAAGAGACCCAGTACTTC
v_call: TRBV2; j_call: TRBJ1-5; clone_size: few; d_call: TRBD1; cdr3_aa: CASSNGQGDQPQHF; cdr3_nt: TGTGCCAGCAGTAATGGACAGGGGGATCAGCCCCAGCATTTT
v_call: TRBV7-3; j_call: TRBJ1-1; clone_size: NA; d_call: NA; cdr3_aa: CASSRAQGSEAFF; cdr3_nt: TGTGCCAGCAGCCGCGCACAGGGATCGGAAGCTTTCTTT
v_call: TRBV16; j_call: TRBJ1-2; clone_size: NA; d_call: NA; cdr3_aa: CASSQWGDNYGYTF; cdr3_nt: TGTGCCAGCAGCCAATGGGGGGATAACTATGGCTACACCTTC
v_call: TRBV5-4; j_call: TRBJ2-7; clone_size: NA; d_call: TRBD1; cdr3_aa: CASSFQDRVEQYF; cdr3_nt: TGTGCCAGCAGCTTTCAGGACAGGGTCGAGCAGTACTTC
v_call: TRBV7-6; j_call: TRBJ1-3; clone_size: NA; d_call: TRBD1; cdr3_aa: CASSLGQGANTIYF; cdr3_nt: TGTGCCAGCAGCCTGGGACAGGGTGCCAACACCATATATTTT
v_call: TRBV10-3; j_call: TRBJ2-7; clone_size: NA; d_call: NA; cdr3_aa: CAISGGLYEQYF; cdr3_nt: TGTGCCATCAGTGGAGGGTTGTACGAGCAGTACTTC
v_call: TRBV2; j_call: TRBJ1-3; clone_size: NA; d_call: NA; cdr3_aa: CASSDQGLSGNTIYF; cdr3_nt: TGTGCCAGCAGTGACCAGGGCCTCTCTGGAAACACCATATATTTT